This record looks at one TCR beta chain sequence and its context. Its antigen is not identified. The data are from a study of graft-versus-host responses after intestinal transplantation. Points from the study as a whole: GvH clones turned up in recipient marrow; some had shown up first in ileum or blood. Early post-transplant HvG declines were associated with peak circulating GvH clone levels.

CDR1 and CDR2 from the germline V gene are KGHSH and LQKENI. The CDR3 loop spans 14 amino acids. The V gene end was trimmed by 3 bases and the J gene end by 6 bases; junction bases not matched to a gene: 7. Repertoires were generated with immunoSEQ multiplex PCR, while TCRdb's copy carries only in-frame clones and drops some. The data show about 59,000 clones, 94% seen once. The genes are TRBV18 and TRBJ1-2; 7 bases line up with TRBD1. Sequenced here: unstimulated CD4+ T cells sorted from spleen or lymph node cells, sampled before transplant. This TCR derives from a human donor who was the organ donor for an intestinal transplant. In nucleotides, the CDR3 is TGTGCCAGCTCACCCCACAGGGGTGCGGATGGCTACACCTTC. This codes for CASSPHRGADGYTF.